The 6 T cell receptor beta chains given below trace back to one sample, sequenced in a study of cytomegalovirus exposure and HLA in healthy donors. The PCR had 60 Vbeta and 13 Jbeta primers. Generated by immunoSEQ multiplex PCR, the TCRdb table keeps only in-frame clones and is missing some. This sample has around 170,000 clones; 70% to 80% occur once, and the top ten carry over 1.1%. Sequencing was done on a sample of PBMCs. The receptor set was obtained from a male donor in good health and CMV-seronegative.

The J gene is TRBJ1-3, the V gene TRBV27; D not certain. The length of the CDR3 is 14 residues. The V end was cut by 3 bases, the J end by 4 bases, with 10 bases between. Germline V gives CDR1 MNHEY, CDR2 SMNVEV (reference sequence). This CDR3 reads CASSLVGGGNTIYF. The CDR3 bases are TGTGCCAGCAGTTTGGTTGGAGGGGGAAACACCATATATTTT.

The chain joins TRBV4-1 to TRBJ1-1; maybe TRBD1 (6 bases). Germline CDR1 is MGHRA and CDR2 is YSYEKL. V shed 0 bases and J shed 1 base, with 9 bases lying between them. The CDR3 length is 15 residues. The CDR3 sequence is CASSQDSRGNTEAFF. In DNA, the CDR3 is TGCGCCAGCAGCCAAGATTCCAGGGGGAACACTGAAGCTTTCTTT.

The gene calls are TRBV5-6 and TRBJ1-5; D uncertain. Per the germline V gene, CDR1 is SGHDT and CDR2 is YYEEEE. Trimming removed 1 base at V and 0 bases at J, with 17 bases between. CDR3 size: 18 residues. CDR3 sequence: CASSLWRGGTYSNQPQHF. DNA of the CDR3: TGTGCCAGCAGCTTGTGGCGGGGAGGTACTTATAGCAATCAGCCCCAGCATTTT.

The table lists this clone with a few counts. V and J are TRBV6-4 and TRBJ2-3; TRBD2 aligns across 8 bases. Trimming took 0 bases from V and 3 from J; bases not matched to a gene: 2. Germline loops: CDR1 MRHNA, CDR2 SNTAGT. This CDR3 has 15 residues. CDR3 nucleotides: TGTGCCAGCAGTGACTCAAGCGGGGGTACAGATACGCAGTATTTT. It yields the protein CASSDSSGGTDTQYF.

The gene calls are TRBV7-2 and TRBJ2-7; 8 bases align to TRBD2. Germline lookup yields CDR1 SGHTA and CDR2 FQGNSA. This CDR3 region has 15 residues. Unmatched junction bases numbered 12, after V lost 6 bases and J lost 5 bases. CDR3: CASSRIAGRVDEQYF. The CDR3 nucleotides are TGTGCCAGCAGTAGAATAGCGGGAAGGGTCGACGAGCAGTACTTC.

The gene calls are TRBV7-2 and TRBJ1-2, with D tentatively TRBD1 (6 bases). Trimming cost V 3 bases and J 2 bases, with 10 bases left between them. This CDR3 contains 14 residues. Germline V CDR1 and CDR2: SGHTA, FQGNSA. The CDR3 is CASSFHRVNYGYTF. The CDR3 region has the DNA TGTGCCAGCAGCTTTCACAGGGTGAACTATGGCTACACCTTC.